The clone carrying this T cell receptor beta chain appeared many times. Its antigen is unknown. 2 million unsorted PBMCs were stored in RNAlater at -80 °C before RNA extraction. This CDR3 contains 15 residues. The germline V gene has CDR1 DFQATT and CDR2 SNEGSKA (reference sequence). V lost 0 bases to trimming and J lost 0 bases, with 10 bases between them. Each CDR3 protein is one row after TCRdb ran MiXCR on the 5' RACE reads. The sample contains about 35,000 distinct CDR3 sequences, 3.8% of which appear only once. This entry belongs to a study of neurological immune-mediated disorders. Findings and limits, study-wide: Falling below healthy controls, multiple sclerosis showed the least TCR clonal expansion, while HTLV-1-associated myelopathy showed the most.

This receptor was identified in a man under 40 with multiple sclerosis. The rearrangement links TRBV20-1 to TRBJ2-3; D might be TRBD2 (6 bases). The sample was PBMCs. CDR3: CSARDSGGSTDTQYF. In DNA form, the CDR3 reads TGCAGTGCTAGAGATTCCGGAGGGAGCACAGATACGCAGTATTTT.